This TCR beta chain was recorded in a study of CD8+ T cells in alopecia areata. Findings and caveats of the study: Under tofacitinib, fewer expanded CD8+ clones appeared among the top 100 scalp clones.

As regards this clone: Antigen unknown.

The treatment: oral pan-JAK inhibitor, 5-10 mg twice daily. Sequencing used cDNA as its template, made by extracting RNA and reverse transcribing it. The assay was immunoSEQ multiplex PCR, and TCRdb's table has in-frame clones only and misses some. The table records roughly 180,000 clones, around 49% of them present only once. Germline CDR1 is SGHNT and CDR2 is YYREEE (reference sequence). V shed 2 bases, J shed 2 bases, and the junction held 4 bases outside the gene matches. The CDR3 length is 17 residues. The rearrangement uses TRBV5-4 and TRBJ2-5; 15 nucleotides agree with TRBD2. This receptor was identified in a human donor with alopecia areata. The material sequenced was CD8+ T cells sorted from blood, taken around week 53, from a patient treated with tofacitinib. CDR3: CASSFGLAGGRQETQYF. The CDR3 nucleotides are TGTGCCAGCAGCTTTGGACTAGCGGGGGGGCGACAAGAGACCCAGTACTTC. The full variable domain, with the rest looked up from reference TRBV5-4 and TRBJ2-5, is ETGVTQSPTHLIKTRGQQVTLRCSSQSGHNTVSWYQQALGQGPQFIFQYYREEENGRGNFPPRFSGLQFPNYSSELNVNALELDDSALYLCASSFGLAGGRQETQYFGPGTRLLVL.